This T cell receptor (beta chain) was identified in a study of T cells in Graves' hyperthyroidism and ophthalmopathy. Study-wide context: Peripheral blood was taken when the disease was first diagnosed, before any treatment began.

Amplified TCR beta CDR3 regions derived from RNA transcripts. Researchers ran a first-round RT-PCR on the TCR CDR3 using the HTBI primer set. One entry per CDR3 protein, called by TCRdb with MiXCR from the multiplex PCR reads. In the table there are roughly 530,000 distinct CDR3 sequences, approximately 17% of which are singletons. Each ophthalmopathy patient scored at least 3 on the Clinical Activity Score and at least 4 on NOSPECS grade, with duration under 3 months. This clonotype was seen many times. V was clipped by 2 bases and J by 4 bases; unmatched bases: 5. Germline values: CDR1 SEHNR, CDR2 FQNEAQ (reference sequence). The CDR3 contains 16 residues.

Material for sequencing was blood. The chain uses TRBV7-9 and TRBJ2-1; 10 nucleotides match TRBD2. The TCR comes from a woman aged 18-29 years with Graves' ophthalmopathy. Written as DNA, the CDR3 is TGTGCCAGCAGCTTAAGGCTAGCGGGGGCATACAATGAGCAGTTCTTC. Its translation: CASSLRLAGAYNEQFF. The whole variable domain, remainder taken from reference TRBV7-9 and TRBJ2-1, is DTGVSQNPRHKITKRGQNVTFRCDPISEHNRLYWYRQTLGQGPEFLTYFQNEAQLEKSRLLSDRFSAERPKGSFSTLEIQRTEQGDSAMYLCASSLRLAGAYNEQFFGPGTRLTVL.